Listed here are 25 T cell receptor beta chains from one sample, sequenced in a study of OX40 agonist ivuxolimab in advanced cancers. Libraries were prepared by immunoSEQ multiplex PCR; TCRdb keeps only in-frame clonotypes and omits some of them. The table shows around 86,000 clones, with 90% to 95% occurring only once. The sequenced sample was CD4+ or CD8+ T cells sorted from blood, obtained in a trial of the OX40 agonist ivuxolimab. Every receptor here comes from an adult with an advanced solid tumor such as melanoma, head and neck, liver or kidney cancer.

V and J are TRBV19 and TRBJ1-3; no firm D call. The length of the CDR3 is 14 residues. V was cut by 3 bases and J by 1 base, with 7 bases left in between. CDR1 and CDR2 from the germline V gene are LNHDA and SQIVND (reference sequence). Written as DNA, the CDR3 is TGTGCCAGTAGTATTAGCTTGTCTGGAAACACCATATATTTT. Amino acids: CASSISLSGNTIYF.

This rearrangement joins TRBV27 to TRBJ1-5; D call uncertain. V lost 6 bases and J 2 bases, leaving 14 bases between the germline ends. The germline V gene has CDR1 MNHEY and CDR2 SMNVEV (reference sequence). CDR3 size: 15 residues. In DNA, the CDR3 is TGTGCCAGCAGACCACACTCCGGGGGCAATCAGCCCCAGCATTTT. The encoded protein is CASRPHSGGNQPQHF.

The rearrangement links TRBV7-9 to TRBJ2-7; TRBD1 agrees at 12 bases. This CDR3 contains 17 residues. Germline V gene data show CDR1 as SEHNR and CDR2 as FQNEAQ (reference sequence). V lost 5 bases and J lost 5; bases outside the gene matches: 13. CDR3 coding DNA: TGTGCCAGCAGCCTATATCGCGCGGGGACAGGGGGCAACGAGCAGTACTTC. Encoded protein: CASSLYRAGTGGNEQYF.

The rearrangement links TRBV30 to TRBJ1-3; a possible D gene is TRBD1 (5 bases). Deletions cut 5 bases from V and 0 bases from J, with 17 bases between. Germline V CDR1 and CDR2: GTSNPN, SVGIG (reference sequence). This CDR3 contains 16 residues. CDR3 nucleotides: TGTGCCTGGGCCCTTGGACACTCCAGCTCTGGAAACACCATATATTTT. Residues: CAWALGHSSSGNTIYF.

This chain connects TRBV4-1 to TRBJ2-2, with 9 bases that match TRBD1. This CDR3 is built from 15 residues. V shed 1 base, J shed 3 bases, and the junction held 0 bases outside the gene matches. Germline-derived CDR1 and CDR2 are MGHRA and YSYEKL. The CDR3 protein is CASSQGTGDTGELFF. In DNA, the CDR3 is TGCGCCAGCAGCCAAGGGACAGGGGACACCGGGGAGCTGTTTTTT.

The chain uses TRBV6-1 and TRBJ2-7; D perhaps matches TRBD2 (6 bases). Germline lookup yields CDR1 MNHNS and CDR2 SASEGT. Trimming took off 1 base at V and 2 bases at J, with 15 bases between the two ends. CDR3 length equals 16 residues. This chain's CDR3 is CASSEGGYGEAYEQYF. The CDR3 coding sequence is TGTGCCAGCAGTGAAGGAGGTTATGGGGAGGCCTACGAGCAGTACTTC.

The gene calls are TRBV27 and TRBJ1-2; 11 nucleotides agree with TRBD1. Germline assignment: CDR1 MNHEY and CDR2 SMNVEV (reference sequence). The CDR3 length is 13 residues. The V and J ends lost 2 bases and 8 bases, in that order; junction bases with no gene match: 1. The DNA of the CDR3 is TGTGCCAGCAGTTTAGGACAGGGGGCGGGCTACACCTTC. It specifies CASSLGQGAGYTF.

This rearrangement joins TRBV28 to TRBJ1-2; TRBD1 is a possible D gene (5 bases). Trimming pared 4 bases from V and 6 bases from J, leaving 21 bases between. CDR1 and CDR2 from the germline V gene are MDHEN and SYDVKM. CDR3 length: 16 amino acids. CDR3: CASSSLFSEGGDGYTF. The CDR3 region has the DNA TGTGCCAGCAGTTCCCTTTTTTCCGAGGGAGGGGATGGCTACACCTTC.

The chain recombines TRBV5-1 with TRBJ2-7, with D perhaps TRBD2 (6 bases). CDR3 length: 16 residues. The germline V and J ends were trimmed by 3 bases and 0 bases, with 16 bases remaining between them. CDR1 and CDR2 (germline): SGHRS, YFSETQ. The CDR3 is CASSYGTPLSSYEQYF. CDR3 DNA: TGCGCCAGCAGCTACGGGACTCCACTGAGCTCCTACGAGCAGTACTTC.

This clone came up a few times. The chain employs TRBV6-4 and TRBJ2-7; 9 bases are a match to TRBD1. CDR3 length: 13 residues. The germline V gene encodes CDR1 MRHNA and CDR2 SNTAGT. The ends lost 10 bases at V and 6 bases at J; junction bases unmatched: 10. The CDR3 loop is CAIQGDRDGEQYF. As DNA, the CDR3 is TGTGCCATCCAAGGGGACAGGGATGGCGAGCAGTACTTC.

The J gene is TRBJ1-2, the V gene TRBV7-9; 11 nucleotides line up with TRBD1. The CDR3 length is 14 residues. CDR1 is SEHNR and CDR2 is FQNEAQ in the germline V gene (reference sequence). Trimming took 5 bases from V and 6 from J; bases not matched to a gene: 5. The CDR3 nucleotides read TGTGCCAGCAGCCCCCGGACAGGGGGCCATGGCTACACCTTC. It translates to CASSPRTGGHGYTF.

The chain recombines TRBV7-9 with TRBJ1-2, with unresolved D. The germline gives CDR1 SEHNR, CDR2 FQNEAQ (reference sequence). The CDR3 runs to 15 residues. The germline V and J ends were trimmed by 9 bases and 2 bases, with 19 bases remaining between them. The CDR3 here is CARFLGSPRNYGYTF. In DNA form, the CDR3 reads TGTGCCAGATTCCTTGGCTCCCCACGAAACTATGGCTACACCTTC.

The CDR3 protein is CASSSSDRSYEQYF. The DNA of the CDR3 is TGCGCCAGCAGCTCCTCGGACAGGTCCTACGAGCAGTACTTC. The chain joins TRBV5-1 to TRBJ2-7, with 7 bases fitting TRBD1. The CDR3 totals 14 residues. The ends lost 3 bases at V and 1 base at J; junction bases unmatched: 4. Germline assignment: CDR1 SGHRS and CDR2 YFSETQ.

This chain connects TRBV18 to TRBJ1-5; no clear D gene. V gave up 5 bases and J gave up 6 bases, with 20 bases separating them. The CDR3 totals 16 residues. Germline assignment: CDR1 KGHSH and CDR2 LQKENI. CDR3 in amino acids: CASSTGNPLLSQPQHF. CDR3 nucleotide sequence: TGTGCCAGCTCAACGGGAAACCCCTTACTAAGTCAGCCCCAGCATTTT. The whole variable domain, remainder taken from reference TRBV18 and TRBJ1-5, is NAGVMQNPRHLVRRRGQEARLRCSPMKGHSHVYWYRQLPEEGLKFMVYLQKENIIDESGMPKERFSAEFPKEGPSILRIQQVVRGDSAAYFCASSTGNPLLSQPQHFGDGTRLSIL.

The J gene is TRBJ2-2, the V gene TRBV7-9; no reliable D call. The germline V gene has CDR1 SEHNR and CDR2 FQNEAQ (reference sequence). Trimming removed 4 bases at V and 6 bases at J, with 12 bases between. The CDR3 loop spans 14 amino acids. CDR3 DNA: TGTGCCAGCAGCTCGTCGGCTCTGCCCGGGGAGCTGTTTTTT. It codes for CASSSSALPGELFF.

The chain carries TRBV6-5 and TRBJ2-1, with D possibly TRBD2 on 6 matching bases. The CDR3 runs 15 residues. Germline-derived CDR1 and CDR2 are MNHEY and SVGAGI. Trimming shortened V by 2 bases and J by 6 bases, and 14 bases separated the two germline ends. This CDR3 is CASSYRDSITNEQFF. DNA of the CDR3: TGTGCCAGCAGTTACCGGGACTCGATCACCAATGAGCAGTTCTTC.

V gene TRBV5-5 combines with J gene TRBJ1-1; 7 bases fit TRBD1. Germline loops: CDR1 SGHKS, CDR2 YYEKEE (reference sequence). This CDR3 is 16 amino acids long. V was clipped by 4 bases and J by 0 bases; unmatched bases: 9. CDR3 DNA: TGTGCCAGCAGCAACCGGGACAGCAACATGAACACTGAAGCTTTCTTT. It is translated as CASSNRDSNMNTEAFF.

This chain links TRBV15 with TRBJ1-4; D is undetermined. The germline V gene has CDR1 LNHNV and CDR2 YYDKDF (reference sequence). The V end was cut by 0 bases, the J end by 5 bases, with 10 bases between. The CDR3 covers 15 residues. In DNA, the CDR3 is TGTGCCACCAGCAGAGATCCTTGGGGAAATGAAAAACTGTTTTTT. It encodes CATSRDPWGNEKLFF. Full variable domain (rest looked up from reference TRBV15 and TRBJ1-4): DAMVIQNPRYQVTQFGKPVTLSCSQTLNHNVMYWYQQKSSQAPKLLFHYYDKDFNNEADTPDNFQSRRPNTSFCFLDIRSPGLGDTAMYLCATSRDPWGNEKLFFGSGTQLSVL.

The chain is built from TRBV4-1 and TRBJ1-5; 7 bases map to TRBD1. Looked up from germline, CDR1 is MGHRA and CDR2 is YSYEKL. This CDR3 is 17 amino acids long. Trimming removed 1 base from V and 2 bases from J; junction bases left unmatched: 8. This CDR3 reads CASSQAAWQGGNQPQHF. The CDR3 bases are TGCGCCAGCAGCCAAGCGGCCTGGCAGGGGGGCAATCAGCCCCAGCATTTT.

The rearrangement joins TRBV4-1 to TRBJ2-7; D might be TRBD2 (5 bases). The CDR3 totals 15 residues. CDR1 is MGHRA, CDR2 YSYEKL, per germline. Trimming took off 3 bases at V and 2 bases at J, with 14 bases between the two ends. Here the CDR3 DNA reads TGCGCCAGCAGCCAGATCAGCGCGGGTCCCTACGAGCAGTACTTC. It codes for CASSQISAGPYEQYF.

The rearrangement links TRBV28 to TRBJ1-1; TRBD1 might be the D (5 bases). From germline, CDR1 is MDHEN and CDR2 SYDVKM. With 1 base removed from V and 6 bases from J, the gap between germline ends came to 12 bases. The CDR3 totals 14 residues. CDR3 nucleotide sequence: TGTGCCAGCAGTTTATATGGGGGGTTCCCTGAAGCTTTCTTT. The encoded protein is CASSLYGGFPEAFF. The full variable domain, with the rest looked up from reference TRBV28 and TRBJ1-1, is DVKVTQSSRYLVKRTGEKVFLECVQDMDHENMFWYRQDPGLGLRLIYFSYDVKMKEKGDIPEGYSVSREKKERFSLILESASTNQTSMYLCASSLYGGFPEAFFGQGTRLTVV.

This clone has just a few counts. This chain links TRBV27 with TRBJ2-7, with 9 bases matching TRBD1. V was pared by 5 bases and J by 2 bases, with 10 bases of the junction left unmatched. The length of the CDR3 is 16 residues. Germline V gene data show CDR1 as MNHEY and CDR2 as SMNVEV (reference sequence). CDR3 bases: TGTGCCAGCAGTCCCACCGGGACAGGGATCCCCTACGAGCAGTACTTC. This sequence encodes CASSPTGTGIPYEQYF.

This rearrangement joins TRBV7-9 to TRBJ2-7; TRBD1 agrees at 8 bases. The CDR3 contains 15 residues. Germline V CDR1 and CDR2: SEHNR, FQNEAQ (reference sequence). V gave up 4 bases and J gave up 3 bases; unmatched junction bases: 8. CDR3 region: CASSSSRQGNYEQYF. Here the CDR3 DNA reads TGTGCCAGCAGCTCGAGCCGACAGGGGAACTACGAGCAGTACTTC.

The chain uses TRBV2 and TRBJ2-2; TRBD1 is a possible D gene (5 bases). This CDR3 spans 12 amino acids. CDR1 and CDR2 (germline): SNHLY, FYNNEI. The CDR3 DNA reads as TGTGCGTGGATCCAGGGCGCCGGGGAGCTGTTTTTT. This sequence encodes CAWIQGAGELFF.

This clone was picked up one time. V and J are TRBV5-6 and TRBJ2-7, with 7 bases fitting TRBD1. The J segment lost 2 bases and the V segment lost 0 bases, leaving 5 bases of the junction unmatched. Germline lookup yields CDR1 SGHDT and CDR2 YYEEEE. The CDR3 runs to 15 residues. In DNA, the CDR3 is TGTGCCAGCAGCTTGGAGGGGGCGACCCCCTACGAGCAGTACTTC. Encoded protein: CASSLEGATPYEQYF.